Each of the 31 T cell receptor beta chains below was sequenced from the same sample in a study of early T cells in non-severe SARS-CoV-2 infection. TCRdb itself ran the 5' RACE reads through MiXCR, one entry per CDR3 protein. The profile shows around 70,000 distinct CDR3 sequences, roughly 10% of them singletons. The starting material was whole blood, obtained at baseline. These receptors were taken from an adult who was a healthcare worker with PCR-confirmed SARS-CoV-2 infection or an uninfected control (not recorded which).

This rearrangement joins TRBV10-3 to TRBJ1-4, with D unclear. CDR1 is ENHRY, CDR2 SYGVKD, per germline. The CDR3 totals 15 residues. The V and J ends lost 2 bases and 4 bases respectively, with 11 bases between them. In DNA, the CDR3 is TGTGCCATCAGTGAGGGGTCAAGAGATAATGAAAAACTGTTTTTT. Its translation is CAISEGSRDNEKLFF.

The J gene is TRBJ2-7, the V gene TRBV29-1; weak D call: TRBD2 (6 bases). CDR3 size: 12 residues. V was shortened by 7 bases and J by 2 bases, with 12 bases between the two germline ends. Per germline, CDR1 SQVTM and CDR2 ANQGSEA. The chain's CDR3 is CSATGSAYEQYF. The CDR3 nucleotides read TGCAGCGCCACCGGGAGCGCCTACGAGCAGTACTTC.

Only a few counts were recorded for this clonotype. The chain links TRBV28 to TRBJ2-1; D is unresolved. Between the trimmed V and J ends, which lost 3 bases and 7 bases, there was a span of 7 bases. Looked up from germline, CDR1 is MDHEN and CDR2 is SYDVKM. This CDR3 is 12 amino acids long. The CDR3 bases are TGTGCCAGCAGTTTCGGTCATAATGAGCAGTTCTTC. This translates into CASSFGHNEQFF.

J is TRBJ2-7 and V is TRBV30; unclear D gene. Between the trimmed V and J ends, which lost 0 bases and 2 bases, there was a span of 14 bases. Germline lookup yields CDR1 GTSNPN and CDR2 SVGIG (reference sequence). CDR3 size: 15 residues. The CDR3 region is CAWSVLRTSTYEQYF. DNA of the CDR3: TGTGCCTGGAGTGTACTTCGAACCTCAACCTACGAGCAGTACTTC. The entire variable domain, with the rest obtained from reference TRBV30 and TRBJ2-7, is as follows: SQTIHQWPATLVQPVGSPLSLECTVEGTSNPNLYWYRQAAGRGLQLLFYSVGIGQISSEVPQNLSASRPQDRQFILSSKKLLLSDSGFYLCAWSVLRTSTYEQYFGPGTRLTVT.

This clonotype has a count of ten or more. The CDR3 DNA follows: TGTGCCAGCAGCCGAGGACAGGGTGGTACAGATACGCAGTATTTT. Amino acid sequence: CASSRGQGGTDTQYF. V gene TRBV12-3 or TRBV12-4 combines with J gene TRBJ2-3; 8 nucleotides agree with TRBD1. Trimming cost V 6 bases and J 3 bases; bases outside gene matches: 8. The CDR3 has 15 residues.

The table lists this clonotype with a few counts. The rearrangement uses TRBV7-2 and TRBJ1-2; D uncertain. CDR3 length: 12 amino acids. CDR1 is SGHTA and CDR2 is FQGNSA in the germline V gene. V lost 0 bases and J 4 bases, leaving 3 bases between the germline ends. CDR3 DNA: TGTGCCAGCAGCTTAGCCATCTATGGCTACACCTTC. Translating gives CASSLAIYGYTF. Drawing the rest from reference TRBV7-2 and TRBJ1-2, the complete variable domain is GAGVSQSPSNKVTEKGKDVELRCDPISGHTALYWYRQSLGQGLEFLIYFQGNSAPDKSGLPSDRFSAERTGGSVSTLTIQRTQQEDSAVYLCASSLAIYGYTFGSGTRLTVV.

This chain connects TRBV12-3 or TRBV12-4 to TRBJ2-1; 8 bases agree with TRBD2. There are 14 residues in the CDR3. J was trimmed by 8 bases and V by 5 bases; bases with no gene match: 8. Written as DNA, the CDR3 is TGTGCCAGCAGTAGAGCGGGAGCCCTGCATGAGCAGTTCTTC. Protein sequence: CASSRAGALHEQFF.

This clonotype has at least ten counts. The chain links TRBV18 to TRBJ1-1, with a tentative D call TRBD1 (5 bases). From germline, CDR1 is KGHSH and CDR2 LQKENI. The CDR3 has 16 amino acids. Trimming removed 0 bases at V and 0 bases at J, with 11 bases between. This CDR3 reads CASSPPTGTMNTEAFF. The CDR3 region has the DNA TGTGCCAGCTCACCACCGACGGGGACTATGAACACTGAAGCTTTCTTT.

This clonotype was seen at least ten times. The chain is built from TRBV7-2 and TRBJ1-1; D perhaps matches TRBD1 (5 bases). The CDR3 has 14 amino acids. Looked up from germline, CDR1 is SGHTA and CDR2 is FQGNSA. With 5 bases removed from V and 6 bases from J, the gap between germline ends came to 16 bases. The CDR3 is CASSPHTGRAEAFF. CDR3 DNA sequence: TGTGCCAGCAGCCCGCACACAGGTCGCGCTGAAGCTTTCTTT. The variable domain in full, completed from reference TRBV7-2 and TRBJ1-1, reads GAGVSQSPSNKVTEKGKDVELRCDPISGHTALYWYRQSLGQGLEFLIYFQGNSAPDKSGLPSDRFSAERTGGSVSTLTIQRTQQEDSAVYLCASSPHTGRAEAFFGQGTRLTVV.

On this clonotype: Just one base apart from a much larger clone, this may be a read error. J is TRBJ1-1 and V is TRBV29-1; unclear D gene. The CDR3 is made up of 10 amino acids. Germline V gives CDR1 SQVTM, CDR2 ANQGSEA. The CDR3 coding sequence is TGCTACGGCACGAACACTGAAGTTTTCTTT. This translates into CYGTNTEVFF. The variable domain in full, with the rest retrieved from reference TRBV29-1 and TRBJ1-1, is SAVISQKPSRDICQRGTSLTIQCQVDSQVTMMFWYRQQPGQSLTLIATANQGSEATYESGFVIDKFPISRPNLTFSTLTVSNMSPEDSSIYLCYGTNTEVFFGQGTRLTVV.

This clonotype was counted a few times. The rearrangement links TRBV29-1 to TRBJ2-3; tentatively, D is TRBD1 or TRBD2 (6 bases each). The CDR3 spans 14 residues. The germline V and J ends were trimmed by 7 bases and 3 bases, with 17 bases remaining between them. CDR1 is SQVTM, CDR2 ANQGSEA, per germline. This CDR3 reads CSAPGGIGTDTQYF. CDR3 sequence (DNA): TGCAGCGCACCCGGGGGCATTGGGACAGATACGCAGTATTTT.

V and J are TRBV20-1 and TRBJ2-1; 14 nucleotides align to TRBD2. From germline, CDR1 is DFQATT and CDR2 SNEGSKA (reference sequence). Trimming at V came to 6 bases and at J to 8 bases, leaving 3 bases not matched to a gene. The CDR3 sequence is 13 residues long. The CDR3 reads CSARTSGRYEQFF. The CDR3 DNA reads TGCAGTGCCAGGACTAGCGGGAGGTATGAGCAGTTCTTC.

There are a few counts of this clonotype. The J gene is TRBJ2-2, the V gene TRBV7-2, with 15 bases matching TRBD2. The J segment lost 0 bases and the V segment lost 5 bases, leaving 7 bases of the junction unmatched. The CDR3 runs to 19 residues. CDR1 SGHTA and CDR2 FQGNSA come from the germline V gene. In nucleotides, the CDR3 is TGTGCCAGCAGCCACCGGACTAGCGGGAGGGCCCCGAACACCGGGGAGCTGTTTTTT. Translated, it gives CASSHRTSGRAPNTGELFF.

The rearrangement joins TRBV20-1 to TRBJ2-3, with TRBD2 as a possible D gene (5 bases). The CDR3 contains 19 residues. V lost 1 base, J lost 1 base, and 24 bases lay in between. Germline lookup yields CDR1 DFQATT and CDR2 SNEGSKA (reference sequence). CDR3 coding DNA: TGCAGTGCTAGAGGGGATCAACTAGGTTTCGTCTCGCGCACAGATACGCAGTATTTT. This codes for CSARGDQLGFVSRTDTQYF.

This clonotype was picked up a small number of times. The rearrangement uses TRBV12-3 or TRBV12-4 and TRBJ2-3; weak D call: TRBD1 (6 bases). V was cut by 3 bases and J by 5 bases, with 15 bases left in between. This CDR3 contains 15 residues. The DNA for the CDR3 is TGTGCCAGCAGTTTGTACAGGGAATACGAAGATACGCAGTATTTT. As protein: CASSLYREYEDTQYF.

V usage is TRBV10-3 and J usage is TRBJ2-7, with 9 bases that match TRBD1. Trimming took 11 bases from V and 2 from J; bases not matched to a gene: 13. In germline, CDR1 is ENHRY, CDR2 SYGVKD. There are 15 residues in the CDR3. CDR3 protein: CASHPAGTGTYEQYF. The CDR3 coding sequence is TGTGCCTCACACCCAGCCGGGACAGGGACCTACGAGCAGTACTTC.

Ten or more counts support this clonotype. The rearrangement uses TRBV7-9 and TRBJ2-5; 14 nucleotides align to TRBD2. Unmatched junction bases numbered 13, after V lost 2 bases and J lost 5 bases. CDR3 length equals 19 residues. Per germline, CDR1 SEHNR and CDR2 FQNEAQ (reference sequence). The CDR3 DNA reads TGTGCCAGCAGCTTATTCCTAACGGGACTAGCGGGGGAAAGGGAGACCCAGTACTTC. As protein: CASSLFLTGLAGERETQYF.

The chain's CDR3 is CSVSSGTDYGYTF. CDR3 sequence (DNA): TGCAGCGTCTCCAGCGGGACTGACTATGGCTACACCTTC. The V and J genes are TRBV29-1 and TRBJ1-2; TRBD1 might be the D (5 bases). The CDR3 is 13 residues long. Germline V lookup: CDR1 SQVTM, CDR2 ANQGSEA. V was pared by 6 bases and J by 3 bases, with 14 bases between.

This clonotype was counted only a few times. The chain combines TRBV9 with TRBJ2-1, with D uncertain. The V and J ends lost 3 bases and 6 bases respectively, with 19 bases between them. Looked up from germline, CDR1 is SGDLS and CDR2 is YYNGEE. This CDR3 has 16 residues. The CDR3 spells CASSETLGANSNEQFF. The CDR3 DNA reads as TGTGCCAGCAGCGAGACCCTGGGCGCGAACTCCAATGAGCAGTTCTTC.

In its sample, this clonotype was seen many times. V usage is TRBV7-3 and J usage is TRBJ1-1, with 10 positions matching TRBD1. The length of the CDR3 is 14 residues. Germline CDR1 reads SGHTA; CDR2 reads FQGTGA. Trimming removed 5 bases from V and 4 bases from J; junction bases left unmatched: 4. The CDR3 loop is CASSPGTGATEAFF. Written as DNA, the CDR3 is TGTGCCAGCAGCCCCGGGACAGGGGCCACTGAAGCTTTCTTT.

This clonotype was found a few times. The CDR3, as DNA: TGCAGCGTTGCAGTAAACAGGGGGGATACGCAGTATTTT. It encodes CSVAVNRGDTQYF. J is TRBJ2-3 and V is TRBV29-1; TRBD1 agrees at 8 bases. The CDR3 length is 13 residues. Germline V gene sequence: CDR1 SQVTM, CDR2 ANQGSEA. The ends lost 4 bases at V and 6 bases at J; junction bases unmatched: 6.

This clonotype was observed a few times. The chain carries TRBV4-2 and TRBJ2-3; D may be TRBD1 (6 bases). Germline loops: CDR1 LGHNA, CDR2 YNFKEQ. CDR3 size: 17 residues. V was trimmed by 0 bases and J by 2 bases, leaving 15 bases between them. CDR3 sequence: CASSQEQGARVTDTQYF. CDR3 DNA: TGTGCCAGCAGCCAAGAACAGGGAGCACGGGTCACAGATACGCAGTATTTT.

The sample holds a few counts of this clonotype. The CDR3, as DNA: TGTGCCAGCAGCCAGGAGGGTAGCGGAGTCTATGGCTACACCTTC. Its translation is CASSQEGSGVYGYTF. The chain has TRBV28 and TRBJ1-2; unclear D gene. Trimming shortened V by 6 bases and J by 4 bases, and 18 bases separated the two germline ends. The germline CDR1 and CDR2 sequences are MDHEN and SYDVKM. The CDR3 is 15 amino acids.

This clonotype showed up many times. This chain uses TRBV29-1 with TRBJ1-1; D ambiguous. Germline V CDR1 and CDR2: SQVTM, ANQGSEA. V was trimmed by 3 bases and J by 1 base, leaving 6 bases between them. This CDR3 is built from 12 residues. The CDR3 here is CSVDARNTEAFF. The CDR3, as DNA: TGCAGCGTTGACGCTCGGAACACTGAAGCTTTCTTT.

This clonotype was seen repeatedly, ten times or more. The chain recombines TRBV7-3 with TRBJ2-1; 9 nucleotides line up with TRBD1. This CDR3 has 15 amino acids. V lost 4 bases and J lost 4; bases outside the gene matches: 5. The germline V gene has CDR1 SGHTA and CDR2 FQGTGA. The CDR3, as DNA: TGTGCCAGCAGCTCGGGACAGGGACTTTACAATGAGCAGTTCTTC. It codes for CASSSGQGLYNEQFF.

This clonotype occurred a few times. The rearrangement joins TRBV28 to TRBJ2-7, with D tentatively TRBD1 (5 bases). The CDR3 has 13 residues. V shed 7 bases and J shed 6 bases, with 16 bases lying between them. Looked up from germline, CDR1 is MDHEN and CDR2 is SYDVKM. Here the CDR3 reads CASTPGRAPEQYF. CDR3 DNA sequence: TGTGCCAGCACCCCCGGCAGGGCTCCCGAGCAGTACTTC.

The gene calls are TRBV5-6 and TRBJ2-1, with D unclear. The CDR3 is 13 residues long. Germline V gene data show CDR1 as SGHDT and CDR2 as YYEEEE. V lost 4 bases to trimming and J lost 6 bases, with 11 bases between them. CDR3 DNA: TGTGCCAGCAGCCACCTGTCGGGCAATGAGCAGTTCTTC. This encodes CASSHLSGNEQFF.

This clonotype was seen a few times. J is TRBJ1-2 and V is TRBV19; D is unresolved. The CDR3 is 13 residues long. CDR1 and CDR2 from the germline V gene are LNHDA and SQIVND (reference sequence). V was shortened by 8 bases and J by 6 bases, with 16 bases between the two germline ends. The CDR3 loop is CASQWTGSDGYTF. The CDR3 bases are TGTGCCAGTCAATGGACGGGTTCGGATGGCTACACCTTC.

In its sample, this clonotype was seen many times. J is TRBJ2-7 and V is TRBV28; D gene ambiguous. This CDR3 is 13 amino acids long. Trimming left V 7 bases short and J 2 bases short, with 12 bases between. CDR1 is MDHEN and CDR2 is SYDVKM in the germline V gene. Here the CDR3 reads CASNRGFAYEQYF. The CDR3 DNA reads TGTGCCAGCAACCGCGGCTTCGCCTACGAGCAGTACTTC. Full variable domain (rest looked up from reference TRBV28 and TRBJ2-7): DVKVTQSSRYLVKRTGEKVFLECVQDMDHENMFWYRQDPGLGLRLIYFSYDVKMKEKGDIPEGYSVSREKKERFSLILESASTNQTSMYLCASNRGFAYEQYFGPGTRLTVT.

This clonotype was observed many times. J is TRBJ2-5 and V is TRBV18; 8 bases agree with TRBD1. There are 14 residues in the CDR3. Germline V gene data show CDR1 as KGHSH and CDR2 as LQKENI. After removal of 3 bases from V and 5 bases from J, the junction contained 5 bases not matched to a gene. The CDR3 DNA reads TGTGCCAGCTCACCCCGGACAGGGCGGGAGACCCAGTACTTC. Translating gives CASSPRTGRETQYF.

The table lists this clonotype with a few counts. The chain combines TRBV7-9 with TRBJ1-3; 11 bases fit TRBD1. Germline CDR1 is SEHNR and CDR2 is FQNEAQ (reference sequence). The CDR3 covers 16 residues. Losses at the gene ends were 5 bases for V and 3 bases for J; bases not matched to a gene: 6. The CDR3 nucleotides are TGTGCCAGCAGCCCAACGGACAGGGGGCTTGGAAACACCATATATTTT. Translated, it gives CASSPTDRGLGNTIYF.